A single sample is the source of the 18 T cell receptor beta chains below, sequenced in a study of blood T cell repertoires in COVID-19. Produced via immunoSEQ multiplex PCR; TCRdb's table is partial and in-frame only. The table records over 75,000 clones, about 88% of them present only once. The specimen sequenced was peripheral blood. These receptor sequences come from a woman of 80 years or more with acute or convalescent COVID-19.

This chain joins TRBV11-2 and TRBJ2-5, with 7 bases aligning to TRBD1. Germline V gene lookup returns CDR1 SGHAT and CDR2 FQNNGV. With V trimmed by 5 bases and J by 5 bases, 8 bases remained unmatched. The CDR3 is 14 amino acids. The CDR3 region is CASSRPGQRETQYF. CDR3 coding DNA: TGTGCCAGCAGCCGTCCGGGACAGAGGGAGACCCAGTACTTC.

This sequence joins TRBV28 and TRBJ2-5; tentatively, D is TRBD1 (6 bases). The CDR3 is 15 amino acids. The germline V and J ends were trimmed by 3 bases and 0 bases, with 11 bases remaining between them. The germline gives CDR1 MDHEN, CDR2 SYDVKM. The CDR3 nucleotides are TGTGCCAGCAGTTTGGGCCAGGGGTACCAAGAGACCCAGTACTTC. Amino acids: CASSLGQGYQETQYF.

The chain has TRBV6-6 and TRBJ2-1, with unresolved D. The CDR3 sequence is 16 residues long. The V gene lost 7 bases and the J gene lost 2 bases, with 18 bases spanning the gap. From germline, CDR1 is MNHNY and CDR2 SVGAGI (reference sequence). CDR3 nucleotide sequence: TGTGCCAGCACCGATGCCAGTGCCTCCCCCTACAATGAGCAGTTCTTC. Its translation: CASTDASASPYNEQFF.

The V call is TRBV14, the J call TRBJ1-4; maybe TRBD1 (5 bases). V was clipped by 2 bases and J by 4 bases, with 14 bases between them. The CDR3 length is 16 residues. Germline assignment: CDR1 SGHDN and CDR2 FVKESK. In nucleotides, the CDR3 is TGTGCCAGCAGCCAAATATCCGGGGGTAATAATGAAAAACTGTTTTTT. It specifies CASSQISGGNNEKLFF.

The chain recombines TRBV30 with TRBJ2-2; the D is unclear. CDR1 GTSNPN and CDR2 SVGIG come from the germline V gene (reference sequence). With 0 bases removed from V and 7 bases from J, the gap between germline ends came to 9 bases. The CDR3 has 13 residues. The CDR3 loop is CAWSVASIGELFF. CDR3 sequence (DNA): TGTGCCTGGAGTGTAGCCTCCATCGGGGAGCTGTTTTTT.

The genes are TRBV5-8 and TRBJ1-2; tentative D call: TRBD1 (6 bases). The CDR3 consists of 17 residues. Germline-derived CDR1 and CDR2 are SGHTS and YDEGEE. With 2 bases removed from V and 5 bases from J, the gap between germline ends came to 22 bases. The DNA of the CDR3 is TGTGCCAGCAGCTTATACACATCGAACGGGGGGCGTTATGGCTACACCTTC. Its protein product is CASSLYTSNGGRYGYTF.

This clone was seen only once. The genes are TRBV12-5 and TRBJ1-4; TRBD1 might be the D (6 bases). Per the germline V gene, CDR1 is LGHNT and CDR2 is FRNRAP. The CDR3 is 14 residues long. The V end was cut by 6 bases, the J end by 4 bases, with 12 bases between. Written as DNA, the CDR3 is TGTGCTAGTGGACCGGGACACGATAATGAAAAACTGTTTTTT. Protein sequence: CASGPGHDNEKLFF.

The CDR3 bases are TGTGCCAGTAGTATTGCAGGGCCCTATGGCTACACCTTC. Its protein product is CASSIAGPYGYTF. The genes are TRBV19 and TRBJ1-2; tentative D call: TRBD1 (5 bases). This CDR3 contains 13 residues. Between the trimmed V and J ends, which lost 3 bases and 4 bases, there was a span of 9 bases. Germline V gene sequence: CDR1 LNHDA, CDR2 SQIVND (reference sequence).

This clone was observed a few times. V is TRBV6-5 and J is TRBJ2-5; TRBD2 matches 10 bases. Per germline, CDR1 MNHEY and CDR2 SVGAGI. The ends lost 2 bases at V and 5 bases at J; junction bases unmatched: 5. The CDR3 is made up of 15 amino acids. CDR3 nucleotide sequence: TGTGCCAGCAGTTACACAGCGGGGGGGGCGGAGACCCAGTACTTC. It specifies CASSYTAGGAETQYF.

This chain uses TRBV7-3 with TRBJ2-3; no clear D. The germline gives CDR1 SGHTA, CDR2 FQGTGA. CDR3 size: 14 residues. Trimming left V 2 bases short and J 1 base short, with 7 bases between. The CDR3 coding sequence is TGTGCCAGCAGCTTACAACGGGGCACAGATACGCAGTATTTT. Protein product: CASSLQRGTDTQYF.

The chain uses TRBV19 and TRBJ1-1; possibly TRBD1 for D (6 bases). CDR1 is LNHDA, CDR2 SQIVND, per germline (reference sequence). The CDR3 is made up of 16 amino acids. V gave up 1 base and J gave up 3 bases, with 15 bases separating them. The CDR3 DNA is TGTGCCAGTAGTATAGTGGGGGCAGGAGCTTACACTGAAGCTTTCTTT. Translation: CASSIVGAGAYTEAFF.

This chain uses TRBV13 with TRBJ2-1; TRBD2 matches at 7 bases. V was clipped by 3 bases and J by 4 bases; unmatched bases: 12. Germline-derived CDR1 and CDR2 are PRHDT and FYEKMQ (reference sequence). The CDR3 is 17 amino acids. The CDR3 sequence is CASSFLKELAKYNEQFF. The CDR3 DNA follows: TGTGCCAGCAGCTTCCTTAAGGAACTAGCGAAGTACAATGAGCAGTTCTTC. The entire variable domain, with the rest obtained from reference TRBV13 and TRBJ2-1, is as follows: AAGVIQSPRHLIKEKRETATLKCYPIPRHDTVYWYQQGPGQDPQFLISFYEKMQSDKGSIPDRFSAQQFSDYHSELNMSSLELGDSALYFCASSFLKELAKYNEQFFGPGTRLTVL.

The gene calls are TRBV3-1 (or the pseudogene TRBV3-2) and TRBJ1-4, with D uncertain. The V end was cut by 3 bases, the J end by 3 bases, with 11 bases between. Germline V gives CDR1 LGHDT, CDR2 YNNKEL (reference sequence). The CDR3 has 15 residues. In nucleotides, the CDR3 is TGTGCCAGCAGCCATCTCAGTGGTGCTAATGAAAAACTGTTTTTT. As protein: CASSHLSGANEKLFF.

The CDR3 protein is CASSLRTLTYEQFF. In nucleotides, the CDR3 is TGTGCCAGCAGTCTAAGGACTCTTACATATGAGCAGTTCTTC. V and J are TRBV9 and TRBJ2-1, with D perhaps TRBD2 (5 bases). The CDR3 is 14 amino acids. Germline assignment: CDR1 SGDLS and CDR2 YYNGEE. V lost 5 bases and J lost 8, with 17 bases in between.

This chain uses TRBV7-8 with TRBJ2-2, with 9 bases lining up with TRBD2. The CDR3 has 20 residues. V was clipped by 5 bases and J by 5 bases; unmatched bases: 21. Looked up from germline, CDR1 is SGHVS and CDR2 is FQNEAQ. This CDR3 reads CASSRGGGFSGRGGTGELFF. The CDR3 bases are TGTGCCAGCAGCCGAGGGGGGGGCTTTAGCGGGAGAGGTGGTACCGGGGAGCTGTTTTTT.

This clone appeared a single time. The rearrangement uses TRBV5-6 and TRBJ1-2, with a tentative D call TRBD1 (6 bases). Germline V gene sequence: CDR1 SGHDT, CDR2 YYEEEE. This CDR3 spans 14 amino acids. Trimming shortened V by 2 bases and J by 2 bases, and 10 bases separated the two germline ends. In nucleotides, the CDR3 is TGTGCCAGCAGCTTACAGGGAATAAACTATGGCTACACCTTC. Translated, it gives CASSLQGINYGYTF.

The chain employs TRBV7-6 and TRBJ2-1, with D possibly TRBD1 on 6 matching bases. V shed 3 bases and J shed 6 bases, with 15 bases lying between them. Germline CDR1 SGHVS, CDR2 FNYEAQ. The CDR3 extends over 15 amino acids. CDR3 protein: CASSLIQGRFNEQFF. Written as DNA, the CDR3 is TGTGCCAGCAGCTTGATACAGGGTCGTTTCAATGAGCAGTTCTTC.

The V gene is TRBV9, the J gene TRBJ1-3; 8 bases are shared with TRBD1. The CDR3 covers 16 residues. With V trimmed by 2 bases and J by 8 bases, 12 bases remained unmatched. In germline, CDR1 is SGDLS, CDR2 YYNGEE. The CDR3 reads CASSVLAGTGGDTIYF. CDR3 nucleotide sequence: TGTGCCAGCAGCGTCCTTGCCGGGACAGGAGGGGACACCATATATTTT.